This TCR beta chain was captured in a study of blood T cell repertoires in COVID-19. For the study at large: Nucleic acid was either cDNA or gDNA, and it came from T cells, B-cell-depleted T cells, or PBMCs.

The CDR3 length is 15 residues. Trimming took 1 base from V and 1 from J, leaving 10 bases between them. Germline V gene lookup returns CDR1 MGHRA and CDR2 YSYEKL. The count of this clone is one. The age range of participants was about 18 to 90 years, with residence in about two dozen US areas. A COVID-19 case was met by exposed participants within 2 weeks before study entry. TCRdb's table, derived via immunoSEQ multiplex PCR, lists solely in-frame clones and lacks some. The sample holds about 280,000 clones, approximately 89% seen once. Sample: PBMCs or T cells enriched from blood (not recorded which). The sequence was collected from a man aged 40-49 years who had been exposed to COVID-19. The gene calls are TRBV4-1 and TRBJ2-5; D uncertain. CDR3 bases: TGCGCCAGCAGCCAAGTTTCACAGAGCCAAGAGACCCAGTACTTC. It is translated as CASSQVSQSQETQYF.